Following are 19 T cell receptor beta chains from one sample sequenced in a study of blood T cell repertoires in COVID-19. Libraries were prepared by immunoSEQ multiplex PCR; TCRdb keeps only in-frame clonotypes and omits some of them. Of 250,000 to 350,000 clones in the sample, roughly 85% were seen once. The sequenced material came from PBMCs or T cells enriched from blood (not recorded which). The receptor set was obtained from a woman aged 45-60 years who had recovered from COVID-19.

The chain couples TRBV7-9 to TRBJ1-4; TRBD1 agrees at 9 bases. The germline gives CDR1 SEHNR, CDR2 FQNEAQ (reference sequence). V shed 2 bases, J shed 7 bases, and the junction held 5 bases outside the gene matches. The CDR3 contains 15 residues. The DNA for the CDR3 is TGTGCCAGCAGCTTATCCGGGACAGGGACTGAAAAACTGTTTTTT. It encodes CASSLSGTGTEKLFF.

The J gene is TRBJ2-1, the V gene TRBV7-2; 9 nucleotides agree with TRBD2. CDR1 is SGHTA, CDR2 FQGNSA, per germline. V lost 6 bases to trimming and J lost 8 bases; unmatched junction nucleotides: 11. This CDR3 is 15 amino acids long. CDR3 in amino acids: CASSFFGGRVDEQFF. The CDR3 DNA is TGTGCCAGCAGTTTTTTTGGCGGGAGGGTCGATGAGCAGTTCTTC.

This CDR3 is CASSSSGQGGTSAQYF. CDR3 nucleotides: TGCGCCAGCAGCTCGAGCGGACAGGGGGGAACATCGGCCCAGTACTTC. This chain uses TRBV5-1 with TRBJ2-5; 10 positions agree with TRBD1. Germline V gene sequence: CDR1 SGHRS, CDR2 YFSETQ. The CDR3 covers 16 residues. The junction had 14 bases not matched to a gene; V was cut back by 3 bases and J by 9 bases.

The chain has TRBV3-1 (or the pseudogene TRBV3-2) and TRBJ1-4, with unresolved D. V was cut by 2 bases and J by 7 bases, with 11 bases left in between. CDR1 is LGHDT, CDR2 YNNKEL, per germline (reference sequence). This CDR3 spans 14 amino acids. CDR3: CASSQLQQTEKLFF. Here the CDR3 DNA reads TGTGCCAGCAGCCAACTTCAACAGACTGAAAAACTGTTTTTT.

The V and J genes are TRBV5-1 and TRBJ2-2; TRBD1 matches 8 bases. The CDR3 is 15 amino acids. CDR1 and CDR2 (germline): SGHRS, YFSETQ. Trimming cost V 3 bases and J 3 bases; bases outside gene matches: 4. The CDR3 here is CASSSTGQDTGELFF. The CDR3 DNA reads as TGCGCCAGCAGCTCAACGGGACAGGACACCGGGGAGCTGTTTTTT.

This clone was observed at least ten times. CDR3 coding DNA: TGCGCCAGCAGTAAGGCGGAAGAGCCCCAGCATTTT. Its translation: CASSKAEEPQHF. The rearrangement uses TRBV23-1 and TRBJ1-5; D remains unclear. TRBV23-1 belongs to the ORF category, with a function that is uncertain. Between the trimmed V and J ends, which lost 5 bases and 8 bases, there was a span of 10 bases. CDR3 size: 12 residues.

As DNA, the CDR3 is TGTGCCAGCAGCTTAGCGCTCGGGTTTGGTGAGCAGTTCTTC. Protein product: CASSLALGFGEQFF. V gene TRBV7-2 combines with J gene TRBJ2-1, with D unresolved. Germline CDR1 and CDR2: SGHTA and FQGNSA. The CDR3 is 14 amino acids. The V gene lost 0 bases and the J gene lost 9 bases, with 12 bases spanning the gap.

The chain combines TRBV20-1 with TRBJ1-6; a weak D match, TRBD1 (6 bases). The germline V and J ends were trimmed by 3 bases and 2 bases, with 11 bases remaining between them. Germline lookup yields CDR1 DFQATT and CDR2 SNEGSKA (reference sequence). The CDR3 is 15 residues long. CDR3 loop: CSASREGAYNSPLHF. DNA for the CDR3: TGCAGTGCTAGTAGGGAGGGGGCCTATAATTCACCCCTCCACTTT.

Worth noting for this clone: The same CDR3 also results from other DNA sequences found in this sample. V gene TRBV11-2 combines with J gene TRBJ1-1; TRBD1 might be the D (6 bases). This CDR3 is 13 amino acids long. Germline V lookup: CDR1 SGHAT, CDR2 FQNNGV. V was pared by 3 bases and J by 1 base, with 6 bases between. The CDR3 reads CASSLTGNTEAFF. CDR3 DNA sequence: TGTGCCAGCAGCTTGACAGGGAACACTGAAGCTTTCTTT.

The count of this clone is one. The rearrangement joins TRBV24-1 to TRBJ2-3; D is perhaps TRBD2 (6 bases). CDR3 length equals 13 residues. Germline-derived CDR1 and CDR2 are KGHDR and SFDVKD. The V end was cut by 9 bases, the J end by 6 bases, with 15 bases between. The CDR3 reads CATRDSPDDTQYF. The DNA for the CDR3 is TGTGCCACCCGGGACTCCCCGGACGATACGCAGTATTTT.

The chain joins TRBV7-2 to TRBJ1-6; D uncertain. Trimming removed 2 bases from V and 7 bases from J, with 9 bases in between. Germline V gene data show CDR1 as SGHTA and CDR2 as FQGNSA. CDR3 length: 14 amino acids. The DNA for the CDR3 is TGTGCCAGCAGCTTAAGTGAGGTCAATTCACCCCTCCACTTT. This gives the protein CASSLSEVNSPLHF.

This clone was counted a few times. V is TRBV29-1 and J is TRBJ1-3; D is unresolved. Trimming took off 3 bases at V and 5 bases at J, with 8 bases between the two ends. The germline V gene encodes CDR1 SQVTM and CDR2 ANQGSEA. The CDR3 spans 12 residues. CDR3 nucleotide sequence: TGCAGCGTTGAGGAGAGTAGAAACACCATATATTTT. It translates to CSVEESRNTIYF. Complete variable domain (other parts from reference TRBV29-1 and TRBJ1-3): SAVISQKPSRDICQRGTSLTIQCQVDSQVTMMFWYRQQPGQSLTLIATANQGSEATYESGFVIDKFPISRPNLTFSTLTVSNMSPEDSSIYLCSVEESRNTIYFGEGSWLTVV.

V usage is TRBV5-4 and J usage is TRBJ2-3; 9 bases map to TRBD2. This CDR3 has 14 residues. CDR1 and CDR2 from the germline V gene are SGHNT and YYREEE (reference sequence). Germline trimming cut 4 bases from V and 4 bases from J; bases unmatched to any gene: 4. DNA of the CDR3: TGTGCCAGCAGCACGGGGACTAGCCCAGATACGCAGTATTTT. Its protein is CASSTGTSPDTQYF.

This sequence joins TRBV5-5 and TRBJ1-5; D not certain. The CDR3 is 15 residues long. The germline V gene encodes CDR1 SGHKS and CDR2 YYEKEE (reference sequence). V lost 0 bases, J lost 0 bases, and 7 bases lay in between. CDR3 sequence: CASSLGPNSNQPQHF. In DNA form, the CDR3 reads TGTGCCAGCAGCTTGGGCCCTAATAGCAATCAGCCCCAGCATTTT. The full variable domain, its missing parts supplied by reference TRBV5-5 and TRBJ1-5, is DAGVTQSPTHLIKTRGQQVTLRCSPISGHKSVSWYQQVLGQGPQFIFQYYEKEERGRGNFPDRFSARQFPNYSSELNVNALLLGDSALYLCASSLGPNSNQPQHFGDGTRLSIL.

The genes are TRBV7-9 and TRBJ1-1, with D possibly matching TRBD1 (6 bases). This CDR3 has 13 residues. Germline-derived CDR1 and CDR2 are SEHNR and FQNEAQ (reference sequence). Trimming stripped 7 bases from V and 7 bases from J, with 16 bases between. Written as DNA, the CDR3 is TGTGCCAGCACCCCGTTGGGGGCGTTTGAAGCTTTCTTT. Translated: CASTPLGAFEAFF.

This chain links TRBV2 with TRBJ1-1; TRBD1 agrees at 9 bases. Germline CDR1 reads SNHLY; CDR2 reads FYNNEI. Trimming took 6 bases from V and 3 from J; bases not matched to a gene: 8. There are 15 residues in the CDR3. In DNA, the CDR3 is TGTGCCAGCAGCGATTTACAGGGGGCGTACACTGAAGCTTTCTTT. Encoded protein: CASSDLQGAYTEAFF.

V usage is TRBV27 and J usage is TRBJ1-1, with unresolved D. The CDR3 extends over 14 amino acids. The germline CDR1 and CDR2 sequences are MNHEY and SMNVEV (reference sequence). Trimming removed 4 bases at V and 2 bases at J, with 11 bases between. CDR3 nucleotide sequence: TGTGCCAGCAGTTCGACAAGGCTAAACACTGAAGCTTTCTTT. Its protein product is CASSSTRLNTEAFF.

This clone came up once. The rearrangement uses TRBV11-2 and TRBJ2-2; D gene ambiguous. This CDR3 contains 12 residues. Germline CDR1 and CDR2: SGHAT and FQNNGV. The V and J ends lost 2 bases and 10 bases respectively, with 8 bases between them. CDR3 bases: TGTGCCAGCAGCTTATCGTCGGTGGAGCTGTTTTTT. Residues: CASSLSSVELFF.

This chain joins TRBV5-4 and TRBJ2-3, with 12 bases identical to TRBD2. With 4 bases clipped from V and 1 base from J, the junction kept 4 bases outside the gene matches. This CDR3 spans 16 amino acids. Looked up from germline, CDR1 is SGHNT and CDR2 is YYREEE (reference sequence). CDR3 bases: TGTGCCAGCAGCCAACGGACTAGCGGGGGCACAGATACGCAGTATTTT. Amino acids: CASSQRTSGGTDTQYF.